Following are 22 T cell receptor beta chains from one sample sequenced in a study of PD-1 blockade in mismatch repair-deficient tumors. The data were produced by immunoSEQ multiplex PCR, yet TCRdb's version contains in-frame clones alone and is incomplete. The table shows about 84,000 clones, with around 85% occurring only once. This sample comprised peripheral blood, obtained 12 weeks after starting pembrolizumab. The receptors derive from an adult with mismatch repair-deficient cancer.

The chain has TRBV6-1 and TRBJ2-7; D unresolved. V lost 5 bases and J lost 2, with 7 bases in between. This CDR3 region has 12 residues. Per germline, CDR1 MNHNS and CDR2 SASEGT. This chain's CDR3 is CASSRSTYEQYF. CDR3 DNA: TGTGCCAGCAGTCGCTCAACCTACGAGCAGTACTTC.

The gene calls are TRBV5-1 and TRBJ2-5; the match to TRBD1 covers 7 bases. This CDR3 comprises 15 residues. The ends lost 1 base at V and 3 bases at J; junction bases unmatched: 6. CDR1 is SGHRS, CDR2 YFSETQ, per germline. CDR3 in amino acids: CASSLHGTDEETQYF. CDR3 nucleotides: TGCGCCAGCAGCTTGCACGGGACAGACGAAGAGACCCAGTACTTC.

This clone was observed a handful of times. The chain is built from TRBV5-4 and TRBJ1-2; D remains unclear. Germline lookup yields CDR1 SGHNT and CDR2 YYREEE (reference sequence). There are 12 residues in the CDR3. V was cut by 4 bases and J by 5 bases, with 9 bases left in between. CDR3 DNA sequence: TGTGCCAGCAGCGAGAAAGTGTATGGCTACACCTTC. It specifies CASSEKVYGYTF.

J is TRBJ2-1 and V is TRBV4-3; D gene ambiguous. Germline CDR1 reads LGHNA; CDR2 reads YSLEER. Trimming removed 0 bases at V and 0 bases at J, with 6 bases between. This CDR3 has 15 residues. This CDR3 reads CASSQDQDSYNEQFF. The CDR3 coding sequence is TGCGCCAGCAGCCAAGATCAGGACTCCTACAATGAGCAGTTCTTC.

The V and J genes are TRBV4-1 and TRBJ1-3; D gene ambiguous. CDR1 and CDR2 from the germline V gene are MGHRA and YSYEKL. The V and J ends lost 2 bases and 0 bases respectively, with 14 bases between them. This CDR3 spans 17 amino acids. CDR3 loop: CASSQKPTPSSGNTIYF. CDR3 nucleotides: TGCGCCAGCAGCCAAAAGCCGACACCTAGCTCTGGAAACACCATATATTTT.

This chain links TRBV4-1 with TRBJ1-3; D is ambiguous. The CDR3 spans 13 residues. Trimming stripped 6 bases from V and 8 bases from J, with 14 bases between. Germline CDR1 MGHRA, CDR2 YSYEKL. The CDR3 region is CASSQALRDTIYF. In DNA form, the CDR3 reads TGCGCCAGCAGTCAGGCCCTCCGGGACACCATATATTTT.

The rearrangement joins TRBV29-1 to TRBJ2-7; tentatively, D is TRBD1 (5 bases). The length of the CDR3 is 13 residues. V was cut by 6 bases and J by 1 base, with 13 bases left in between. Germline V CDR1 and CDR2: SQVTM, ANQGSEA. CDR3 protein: CSVNPTGSYEQYF. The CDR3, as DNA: TGCAGCGTCAATCCTACAGGATCCTACGAGCAGTACTTC.

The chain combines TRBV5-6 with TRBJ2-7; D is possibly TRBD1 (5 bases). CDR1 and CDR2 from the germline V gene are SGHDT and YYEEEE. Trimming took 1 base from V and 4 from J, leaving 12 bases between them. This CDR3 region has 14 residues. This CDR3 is CASSLKGAQYEQYF. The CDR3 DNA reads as TGTGCCAGCAGCTTGAAAGGGGCCCAATACGAGCAGTACTTC.

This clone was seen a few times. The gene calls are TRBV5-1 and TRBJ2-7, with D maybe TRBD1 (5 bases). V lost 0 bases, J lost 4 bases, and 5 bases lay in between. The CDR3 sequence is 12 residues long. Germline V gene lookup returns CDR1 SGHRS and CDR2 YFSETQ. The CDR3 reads CASSLEGYEQYF. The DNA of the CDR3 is TGCGCCAGCAGCTTGGAGGGGTACGAGCAGTACTTC.

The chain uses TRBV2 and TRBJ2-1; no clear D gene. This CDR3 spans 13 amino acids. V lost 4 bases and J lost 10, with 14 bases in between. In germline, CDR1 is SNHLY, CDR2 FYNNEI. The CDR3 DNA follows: TGTGCCAGCAGTGGGTGGTTTTTAAGGGAGCAGTTCTTC. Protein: CASSGWFLREQFF.

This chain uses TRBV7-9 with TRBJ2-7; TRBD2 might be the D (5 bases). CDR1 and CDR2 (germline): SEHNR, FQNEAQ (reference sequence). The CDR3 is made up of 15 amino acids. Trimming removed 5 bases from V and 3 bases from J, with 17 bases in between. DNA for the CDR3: TGTGCCAGCAGCGTAGAAGGAGGACGGGTCTACGAGCAGTACTTC. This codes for CASSVEGGRVYEQYF.

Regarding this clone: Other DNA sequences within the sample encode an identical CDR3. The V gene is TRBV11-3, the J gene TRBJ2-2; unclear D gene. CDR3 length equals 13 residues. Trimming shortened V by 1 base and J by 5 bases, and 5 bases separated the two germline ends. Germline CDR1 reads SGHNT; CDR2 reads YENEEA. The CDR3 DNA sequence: TGTGCCAGCAGCTTAGTTCGTACCGGGGAGCTGTTTTTT. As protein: CASSLVRTGELFF.

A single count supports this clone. CDR3: CASSVEGQGKFNNQPQHF. The CDR3 DNA sequence: TGTGCCAGCAGTGTGGAGGGACAGGGGAAATTTAACAATCAGCCCCAGCATTTT. The rearrangement links TRBV6-1 to TRBJ1-5; 10 nucleotides line up with TRBD1. The CDR3 runs 18 residues. Germline assignment: CDR1 MNHNS and CDR2 SASEGT. V was pared by 4 bases and J by 3 bases, with 12 bases of the junction left unmatched.

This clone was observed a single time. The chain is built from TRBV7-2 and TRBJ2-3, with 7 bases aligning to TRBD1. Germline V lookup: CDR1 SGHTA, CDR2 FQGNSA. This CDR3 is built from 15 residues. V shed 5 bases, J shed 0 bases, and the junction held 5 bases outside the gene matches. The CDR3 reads CASSPGQVSTDTQYF. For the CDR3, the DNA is TGTGCCAGCAGCCCCGGACAGGTTAGCACAGATACGCAGTATTTT.

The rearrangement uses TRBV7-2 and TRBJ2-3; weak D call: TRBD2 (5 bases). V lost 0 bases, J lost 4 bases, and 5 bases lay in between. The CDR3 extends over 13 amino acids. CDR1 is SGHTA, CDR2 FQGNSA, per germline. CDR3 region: CASSLAGADTQYF. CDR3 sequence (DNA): TGTGCCAGCAGCTTAGCGGGAGCAGATACGCAGTATTTT.

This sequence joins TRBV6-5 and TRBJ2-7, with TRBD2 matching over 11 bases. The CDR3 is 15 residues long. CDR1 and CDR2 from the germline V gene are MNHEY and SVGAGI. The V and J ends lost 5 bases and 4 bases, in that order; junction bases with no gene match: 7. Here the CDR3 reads CASSAGTSGTYEQYF. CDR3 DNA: TGTGCCAGCAGTGCCGGGACTAGCGGAACGTACGAGCAGTACTTC.

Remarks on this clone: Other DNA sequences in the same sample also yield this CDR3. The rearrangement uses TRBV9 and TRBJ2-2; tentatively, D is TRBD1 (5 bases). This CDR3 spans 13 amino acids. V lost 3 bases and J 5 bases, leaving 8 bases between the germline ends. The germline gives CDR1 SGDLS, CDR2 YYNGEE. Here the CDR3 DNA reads TGTGCCAGCAGCGCGACAGTAACCGGGGAGCTGTTTTTT. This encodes CASSATVTGELFF.

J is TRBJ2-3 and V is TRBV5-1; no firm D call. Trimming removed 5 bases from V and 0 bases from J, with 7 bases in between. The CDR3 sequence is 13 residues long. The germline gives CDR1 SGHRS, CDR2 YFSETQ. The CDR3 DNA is TGCGCCAGCAGTCCAGCTAGCACAGATACGCAGTATTTT. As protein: CASSPASTDTQYF.

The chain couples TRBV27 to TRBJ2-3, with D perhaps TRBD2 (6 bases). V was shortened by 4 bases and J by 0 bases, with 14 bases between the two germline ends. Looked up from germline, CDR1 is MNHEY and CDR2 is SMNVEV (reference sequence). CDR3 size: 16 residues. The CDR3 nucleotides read TGTGCCAGCAGTTCCCTCCGGGGGACTAGCACAGATACGCAGTATTTT. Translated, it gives CASSSLRGTSTDTQYF.

CDR3 residues: CASSSDSGELFF. The CDR3 coding sequence is TGTGCCAGCAGCTCCGACAGCGGGGAGCTGTTTTTT. This chain joins TRBV7-2 and TRBJ2-2, with D perhaps matching TRBD1 (5 bases). The germline CDR1 and CDR2 sequences are SGHTA and FQGNSA. This CDR3 is built from 12 residues. Trimming removed 4 bases from V and 7 bases from J, with 7 bases in between.

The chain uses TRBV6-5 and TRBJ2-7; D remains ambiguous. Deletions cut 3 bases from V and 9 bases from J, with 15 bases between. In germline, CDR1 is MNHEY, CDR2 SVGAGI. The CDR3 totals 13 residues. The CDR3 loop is CASSYGNRLGQYF. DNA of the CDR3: TGTGCCAGCAGTTATGGAAACCGCCTGGGGCAGTACTTC.

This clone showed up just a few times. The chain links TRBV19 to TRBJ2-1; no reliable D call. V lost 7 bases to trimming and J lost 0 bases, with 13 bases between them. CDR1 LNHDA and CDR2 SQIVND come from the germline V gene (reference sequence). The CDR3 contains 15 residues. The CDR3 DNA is TGTGCCAGTAAATTAGGGCTTAGCTCCTACAATGAGCAGTTCTTC. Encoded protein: CASKLGLSSYNEQFF.